The clone carrying this T cell receptor (beta chain) was detected many times. Its antigen is still unknown. Read data end 3 residues before the CDR3 end; the end is taken from the germline J gene. The sample belongs to a study of T cell clonality in common variable immunodeficiency. Study outcomes and limitations: Fewer deletions and N-nucleotide insertions were reportedly seen in common variable immunodeficiency TCR beta sequences. Links between repertoire features and CVID complications were heterogeneity-limited. Compared with healthy controls, CVID subjects showed increased TCRbeta clonality, mostly in about a third.

Clones were read by immunoSEQ multiplex PCR, and TCRdb kept only the in-frame ones, dropping some. The specimen has tens of thousands of clones, none found just once. CDR1 is MNHEY and CDR2 is SVGEGT in the germline V gene. The germline V and J ends were trimmed by 2 bases and 6 bases, with 10 bases remaining between them. The CDR3 has 13 residues. The material sequenced was peripheral blood mononuclear cells. The chain combines TRBV6-2 or TRBV6-3 with TRBJ1-2, with D possibly matching TRBD1 (5 bases). This receptor was identified in a person between 18 and 75 years old in good health. The sequenced part of the CDR3 DNA is TGTGCCAGCAGTTACGGATCCAGGGATGGC. Its translation: CASSYGSRDG. The entire CDR3 is CASSYGSRDGYTF.